This T cell receptor (beta chain) came from a study of blood T cell repertoires in COVID-19. This table comes from immunoSEQ multiplex PCR, and its TCRdb copy is limited to in-frame clones, with some not included. There are 250,000 to 300,000 clones in the sample; roughly 87% occur only once, and 0.75% to 1% lies in the top ten. Participant-reported clinical history was the basis for cohort assignment. What the recovered Cohort 3 donors had was two negative PCRs, clearance, or symptom resolution. The CDR3 loop spans 15 amino acids. Per germline, CDR1 MDHEN and CDR2 SYDVKM. V trimming: 3 bases; J trimming: 5 bases; junction bases outside the gene matches: 6.

The sequencing sample was made of PBMCs or T cells enriched from blood (not recorded which). The V call is TRBV28, the J call TRBJ2-3, with 9 bases fitting TRBD2. The source is a woman aged 30 to 39 who had recovered from COVID-19. In DNA, the CDR3 is TGTGCCAGCAGTTTCGTGGCTAGCGGGGAAGATACGCAGTATTTT. It encodes CASSFVASGEDTQYF.